The sample holds a few counts of the clone carrying this T cell receptor (beta chain). The antigen is not known. Its ends do not fully match the called genes, so a read error is possible. Unsorted bulk tissue (about 19-33 mg) underwent RNA and DNA co-extraction. Reverse transcription of approximately 500 ng total RNA with a constant-region primer produced TCR beta cDNA. Researchers made the TCR beta libraries by running three nested multiplex PCR rounds with slightly modified ARM-PCR. Use of TRBV1-TRBV30 forward primers with a C-beta reverse primer characterized the first two PCR rounds, which lasted around 10 cycles each. TCRdb analysed the multiplex PCR reads with MiXCR anew, one entry per CDR3 protein. The sample shows around 35,000 distinct CDR3 sequences, roughly 77% of them seen only once. The V gene's germline CDR1 is SQVTM and CDR2 ANQGSEA. The CDR3 covers 11 residues. These data originate in a study of tumor-infiltrating lymphocytes in primary liver carcinoma. Overall study context: Patients were both men and women, whose ages ran from 30 to 69 years.

Study observations and caveats: Tumor top-250-clone fractions significantly exceeded those of blood (p = 0.039).

The genes are TRBV29-1 and TRBJ2-2; the D call may be TRBD1 or TRBD2 (5 bases each). The clonotype comes from a middle-aged man with primary liver carcinoma and hepatitis B virus infection. Source material: tumor-adjacent normal liver tissue. DNA of the CDR3: TGCAGCGCCAAGGGGAACGGGGAGCTGCTCTTT. Translating it yields CSAKGNGELLF.